What follows are 25 T cell receptor beta chains derived from one specimen sequenced in a study of CD8+CD57+ T cells in acquired aplastic anemia. Genomic DNA was employed as the template in profiling TCR beta VDJ and CDR3. A single record per CDR3 protein comes from TCRdb applying MiXCR to the reads. The sample includes around 200,000 distinct CDR3 sequences, around 48% of them seen just once. All patients picked for sequencing had shown, by flow cytometry, an expansion of CD8+CD57+ cells. The sequenced sample consisted of sorted CD4+, CD8+, or CD8+CD57+ T cells (not recorded which) from PBMCs. The receptor source for this set is a human donor with aplastic anemia.

About this clonotype: The junction departs from the called germline gene at one end, perhaps through a read error. This chain connects TRBV30 to TRBJ1-5; D call uncertain. This CDR3 region has 15 residues. CDR1 and CDR2 from the germline V gene are GTSNPN and SVGIG (reference sequence). The CDR3 loop is CAWSRTTGGGQPQHF. Written as DNA, the CDR3 is TGTGCCTGGAGTCGTACAACGGGAGGTGGTCAGCCTCAGCATTTT.

In its sample, this clonotype was seen many times. At one end, the junction sequence differs from germline, possibly due to a read error. The rearrangement uses TRBV28 and TRBJ2-7, with TRBD1 identical over 8 bases. The CDR3 covers 11 residues. The germline gives CDR1 MDHEN, CDR2 SYDVKM. CDR3 sequence (DNA): TGTGCCAGCAGCTCCAAAACCGACAGGGGCTTC. The encoded protein is CASSSKTDRGF.

The V and J genes are TRBV19 and TRBJ2-1, with 10 bases matching TRBD2. Trimming at V came to 6 bases and at J to 2 bases, leaving 4 bases not matched to a gene. This CDR3 is built from 15 residues. In germline, CDR1 is LNHDA, CDR2 SQIVND (reference sequence). CDR3 sequence (DNA): TGTGCCAGTAGCTTACTAGCGGGGACCTACAATGAGCAGTTCTTC. Its translation is CASSLLAGTYNEQFF. The variable domain in full, completed from reference TRBV19 and TRBJ2-1, reads DGGITQSPKYLFRKEGQNVTLSCEQNLNHDAMYWYRQDPGQGLRLIYYSQIVNDFQKGDIAEGYSVSREKKESFPLTVTSAQKNPTAFYLCASSLLAGTYNEQFFGPGTRLTVL.

V and J are TRBV10-3 and TRBJ1-1; possibly TRBD1 for D (5 bases). The CDR3 is 14 amino acids. The germline V and J ends were trimmed by 5 bases and 6 bases, with 16 bases remaining between them. CDR1 is ENHRY and CDR2 is SYGVKD in the germline V gene. CDR3 nucleotide sequence: TGTGCCATCAGTTTATCGGCCGGGGGAGCTGAAGCTTTCTTT. Translation: CAISLSAGGAEAFF.

The chain has TRBV20-1 and TRBJ2-7; D gene unclear. V lost 2 bases and J lost 0, with 5 bases in between. Germline V gene lookup returns CDR1 DFQATT and CDR2 SNEGSKA (reference sequence). The CDR3 has 12 residues. The CDR3 loop is CSARIGSYEQYF. CDR3 nucleotide sequence: TGCAGTGCTAGAATCGGCTCCTACGAGCAGTACTTC.

This clonotype has at least ten counts. The chain joins TRBV2 to TRBJ1-5, with unresolved D. Germline lookup yields CDR1 SNHLY and CDR2 FYNNEI. V lost 7 bases, J lost 0 bases, and 16 bases lay in between. CDR3 size: 16 residues. Here the CDR3 DNA reads TGTGCCAGCACCGCAATCGGGTTCTATAGCAATCAGCCCCAGCATTTT. Its protein is CASTAIGFYSNQPQHF.

The rearrangement joins TRBV5-1 to TRBJ1-5; D ambiguous. Germline V CDR1 and CDR2: SGHRS, YFSETQ. Trimming cost V 0 bases and J 7 bases, with 8 bases left between them. The CDR3 consists of 13 residues. As DNA, the CDR3 is TGCGCCAGCAGCTTGGAGGCAGACCAGCCCCAGCATTTT. Its protein is CASSLEADQPQHF.

This clonotype was seen repeatedly, ten times or more. Just one base apart from a much larger clone, this may be a read error. V usage is TRBV10-3 and J usage is TRBJ1-1; TRBD1 matches 7 bases. The CDR3 sequence is 13 residues long. J lost 9 bases, V lost 11 bases, and 15 bases had no gene match. Germline loops: CDR1 ENHRY, CDR2 SYGVKD. CDR3 DNA: TGTGCCGGAGCGGGGGGCAAGGGGGCAAAAGCTTTCTTT. Encoded protein: CAGAGGKGAKAFF.

The table lists this clonotype with a few counts. This chain links TRBV4-1 with TRBJ1-1; D gene ambiguous. The V and J ends lost 4 bases and 0 bases respectively, with 6 bases between them. Germline lookup yields CDR1 MGHRA and CDR2 YSYEKL. This CDR3 is built from 13 residues. The CDR3 DNA sequence: TGCGCCAGCAGCCGAGAGGTGAACACTGAAGCTTTCTTT. Amino acid sequence: CASSREVNTEAFF.

This clonotype was counted once. The CDR3 protein is CATSEWDTQYF. CDR3 in DNA: TGTGCCACCAGTGAGTGGGATACGCAGTATTTT. The genes are TRBV24-1 and TRBJ2-3; D not resolved. This CDR3 has 11 residues. Germline V lookup: CDR1 KGHDR, CDR2 SFDVKD. V was clipped by 4 bases and J by 6 bases, with 4 bases between them.

This clonotype was counted ten times or more. V usage is TRBV5-1 and J usage is TRBJ1-1; 7 bases line up with TRBD1. V gave up 0 bases and J gave up 5 bases; unmatched junction bases: 4. CDR3 length equals 14 residues. Germline V gives CDR1 SGHRS, CDR2 YFSETQ. The CDR3 protein is CASSLGQGGTEAFF. The CDR3 DNA reads TGCGCCAGCAGCTTGGGTCAGGGGGGGACTGAAGCTTTCTTT.

This clonotype occurred once. The conserved final phenylalanine or tryptophan is absent from the CDR3, which likely points to a read error. No DNA is shown, since the ends of the CDR3 on it are uncertain; the CDR3 is the one TCRdb lists. V is TRBV11-3 and J is TRBJ1-1; the table's D gene call, TRBD1, was not cross checked with the DNA. The germline CDR1 and CDR2 sequences are SGHNT and YENEEA. Ends included, the CDR3 has 11 residues. The CDR3 here is CASSSRGNLLY.

To note about this clonotype: Just one base apart from a much larger clone, this may be a read error. This sequence joins TRBV19 and TRBJ1-1, with D possibly TRBD1 on 6 matching bases. Germline V gene sequence: CDR1 LNHDA, CDR2 SQIVND (reference sequence). This CDR3 has 15 amino acids. CDR3 residues: CGSSIGTGLYTEAFF. CDR3 DNA: TGTGGCAGTAGTATAGGAACAGGGTTGTACACTGAAGCTTTCTTT.

This clonotype has ten or more counts. V gene TRBV19 combines with J gene TRBJ1-5; D is unclear. V was trimmed by 6 bases and J by 0 bases, leaving 15 bases between them. This CDR3 is built from 16 residues. The V gene's germline CDR1 is LNHDA and CDR2 SQIVND (reference sequence). The CDR3 spells CASRPRAADSNQPQHF. The CDR3 DNA reads TGTGCCAGTAGGCCCCGGGCGGCTGATAGCAATCAGCCCCAGCATTTT.

This clonotype was counted many times. V and J are TRBV5-4 and TRBJ1-2; 8 nucleotides align to TRBD1. The CDR3 is made up of 13 amino acids. V shed 4 bases and J 6 bases; nucleotides not matched to a gene: 5. Germline V gene sequence: CDR1 SGHNT, CDR2 YYREEE (reference sequence). The DNA of the CDR3 is TGTGCCAGCAGCCCTACAGGGGGGAATGGCTACACCTTC. It encodes CASSPTGGNGYTF.

This clonotype was counted at least ten times. The V and J genes are TRBV20-1 and TRBJ2-3; 8 bases fit TRBD2. The V gene end was trimmed by 2 bases and the J gene end by 6 bases; junction bases not matched to a gene: 13. The germline V gene has CDR1 DFQATT and CDR2 SNEGSKA (reference sequence). CDR3 length: 16 residues. As DNA, the CDR3 is TGCAGTGCTAGATACGGCGGGACTAGATCTAGTGATACGCAGTATTTT. Translation: CSARYGGTRSSDTQYF.

The V call is TRBV10-3, the J call TRBJ1-6; the D gene is possibly TRBD1 (5 bases). Germline V gives CDR1 ENHRY, CDR2 SYGVKD. There are 12 residues in the CDR3. Trimming took off 10 bases at V and 7 bases at J, with 11 bases between the two ends. This CDR3 reads CATGTDNSPLHF. DNA for the CDR3: TGTGCCACCGGGACGGACAATTCACCCCTCCACTTT.

This clonotype has just a few counts. The rearrangement links TRBV19 to TRBJ1-3, with D maybe TRBD1 (6 bases). Germline loops: CDR1 LNHDA, CDR2 SQIVND (reference sequence). The CDR3 sequence is 12 residues long. V was trimmed by 9 bases and J by 1 base, leaving 7 bases between them. For the CDR3, the DNA is TGTGCCAGCACAGGGTCTGGAAACACCATATATTTT. It codes for CASTGSGNTIYF.

CDR3 DNA: TGCGCCAGCAGATCGGAGGGTAGTTCACCCCTCCACTTT. This codes for CASRSEGSSPLHF. The rearrangement uses TRBV5-1 and TRBJ1-6; D unclear. Germline V gene data show CDR1 as SGHRS and CDR2 as YFSETQ. The V end was cut by 5 bases, the J end by 9 bases, with 12 bases between. The CDR3 has 13 residues.

J is TRBJ2-2 and V is TRBV10-3, with a tentative D call TRBD2 (5 bases). CDR3 length equals 15 residues. Trimming left V 6 bases short and J 6 bases short, with 17 bases between. Germline CDR1 ENHRY, CDR2 SYGVKD. Here the CDR3 DNA reads TGTGCCATCAGGACAACCTCGTTGGAGGCCGGGGAGCTGTTTTTT. This sequence encodes CAIRTTSLEAGELFF.

There are many counts of this clonotype. The genes are TRBV5-1 and TRBJ1-4; possible D gene TRBD1, 5 bases. Germline V gene data show CDR1 as SGHRS and CDR2 as YFSETQ. Trimming took 0 bases from V and 6 from J, leaving 9 bases between them. The CDR3 is made up of 14 amino acids. The CDR3 protein is CASSLGQRDEKLFF. The CDR3, as DNA: TGCGCCAGCAGCTTGGGACAGAGAGATGAAAAACTGTTTTTT.

The V and J genes are TRBV2 and TRBJ2-1, with a possible D match to TRBD2 (5 bases). V was shortened by 2 bases and J by 4 bases, with 9 bases between the two germline ends. The CDR3 totals 14 residues. The germline V gene encodes CDR1 SNHLY and CDR2 FYNNEI. The CDR3 bases are TGTGCCAGCAGTGAACGAGGGCAGTACAATGAGCAGTTCTTC. It yields the protein CASSERGQYNEQFF.

This chain connects TRBV7-2 to TRBJ2-7; D assignment may be TRBD1 or TRBD2 (7 bases each). The germline V and J ends were trimmed by 3 bases and 6 bases, with 18 bases remaining between them. The CDR3 length is 15 residues. The germline V gene has CDR1 SGHTA and CDR2 FQGNSA. The CDR3 loop is CASSFSPGRGGEQYF. The CDR3 DNA is TGTGCCAGCAGCTTCTCACCGGGCAGGGGGGGCGAGCAGTACTTC.

V and J are TRBV2 and TRBJ2-7, with TRBD2 as a possible D gene (5 bases). V was pared by 6 bases and J by 3 bases, with 21 bases between. Germline V CDR1 and CDR2: SNHLY, FYNNEI. This CDR3 is built from 16 residues. The CDR3 region is CASSRSTGIVYYEQYF. The DNA for the CDR3 is TGTGCCAGCAGCCGATCGACCGGGATCGTCTACTACGAGCAGTACTTC.

The rearrangement joins TRBV15 to TRBJ2-5; D tentatively reads TRBD1 or TRBD2 (6 bases each). This CDR3 has 13 residues. V lost 3 bases, J lost 4 bases, and 9 bases lay in between. Looked up from germline, CDR1 is LNHNV and CDR2 is YYDKDF (reference sequence). The CDR3 nucleotides read TGTGCCACCAGCAGGAGGGGGGCAGAGACCCAGTACTTC. It encodes CATSRRGAETQYF. The full variable domain, rest sourced from reference TRBV15 and TRBJ2-5, is DAMVIQNPRYQVTQFGKPVTLSCSQTLNHNVMYWYQQKSSQAPKLLFHYYDKDFNNEADTPDNFQSRRPNTSFCFLDIRSPGLGDTAMYLCATSRRGAETQYFGPGTRLLVL.